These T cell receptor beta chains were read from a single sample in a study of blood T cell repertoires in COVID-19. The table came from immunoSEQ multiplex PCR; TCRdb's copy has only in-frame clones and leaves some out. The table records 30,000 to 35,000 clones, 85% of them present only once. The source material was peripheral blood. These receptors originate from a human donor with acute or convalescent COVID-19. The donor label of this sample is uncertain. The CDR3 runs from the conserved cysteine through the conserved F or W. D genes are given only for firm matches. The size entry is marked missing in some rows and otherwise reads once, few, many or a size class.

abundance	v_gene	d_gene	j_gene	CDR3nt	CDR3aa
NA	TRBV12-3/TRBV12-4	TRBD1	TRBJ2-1	TGTGCCAGCAGTTTTCCGGACAGGGCAAGACAGTTCTTC	CASSFPDRARQFF
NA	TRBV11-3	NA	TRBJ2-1	TGTGCCAGCAGCTTTGGGCACGCTTCCTACAATGAGCAGTTCTTC	CASSFGHASYNEQFF
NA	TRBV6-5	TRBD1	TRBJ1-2	TGTGCCAGCAGTTCCGGACAGGGGTATCCTAACTATGGCTACACCTTC	CASSSGQGYPNYGYTF
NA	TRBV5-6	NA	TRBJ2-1	TGTGCCAGCAGCTTGGACAGGACAAATGAGCAGTTCTTC	CASSLDRTNEQFF
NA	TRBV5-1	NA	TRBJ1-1	TGCGCCAGCAGCCCCGGGACACCGAACACTGAAGCTTTCTTT	CASSPGTPNTEAFF
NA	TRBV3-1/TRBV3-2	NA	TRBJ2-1	TGTGCCAGCAGCTACCTAAACAATGAGCAGTTCTTC	CASSYLNNEQFF
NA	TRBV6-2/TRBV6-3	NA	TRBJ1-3	TGTGCCAGCAGCTCAATGACAGGTTGGAGGTCTGGAAACACCATATATTTT	CASSSMTGWRSGNTIYF
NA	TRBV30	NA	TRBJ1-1	TGTGCCTGGAGTGTAAGTGGAGGGAACACTGAAGCTTTCTTT	CAWSVSGGNTEAFF
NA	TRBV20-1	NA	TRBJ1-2	TGCAGTGCCCCCGGGAACTATGGCTACACCTTC	CSAPGNYGYTF
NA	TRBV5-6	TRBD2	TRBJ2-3	TGTGCCAGCAGCTTGGCCGGGACTAGCGGGACAGATACGCAGTATTTT	CASSLAGTSGTDTQYF
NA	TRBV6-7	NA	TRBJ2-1	TGTGCCAGCAGTTACCGTTGGCTAGGAAGCGACAATGAGCAGTTCTTC	CASSYRWLGSDNEQFF
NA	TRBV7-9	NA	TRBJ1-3	TGTGCCAGCAGCTTAGGCAGGGAGGGCTCTGGAAACACCATATATTTT	CASSLGREGSGNTIYF
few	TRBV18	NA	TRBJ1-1	TGTGCCAGCTCACAACAGGAGAACACTGAAGCTTTCTTT	CASSQQENTEAFF
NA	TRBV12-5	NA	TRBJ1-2	TGTGCTAGTGGTTTTGGACGGACAGTCCCAAGGGGCTACACCTTC	CASGFGRTVPRGYTF
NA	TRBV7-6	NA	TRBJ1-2	TGTGCCAGCAGCTCTCTCCGGGACTATGGCTACACCTTC	CASSSLRDYGYTF
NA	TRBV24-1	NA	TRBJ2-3	TGTGCCACCAGACAGGGAGGCACAGATACGCAGTATTTT	CATRQGGTDTQYF
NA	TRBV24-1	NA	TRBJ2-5	TGTGCCACCAGTGACCAGGGGCAAGAGACCCAGTACTTC	CATSDQGQETQYF
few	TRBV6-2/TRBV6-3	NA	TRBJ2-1	TGTGCCAGCAGTTACTCGACGGTACTTCGAGGCGCCAGCTCCTACAATGAGCAGTTCTTC	CASSYSTVLRGASSYNEQFF
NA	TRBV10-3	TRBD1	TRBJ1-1	TGTGCCATAACAAGGGACAGCACGAACACTGAAGCTTTCTTT	CAITRDSTNTEAFF
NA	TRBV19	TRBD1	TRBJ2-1	TGTGCCAGTATGGTTGGACAGGGGGCGCGAAATGAGCAGTTCTTC	CASMVGQGARNEQFF
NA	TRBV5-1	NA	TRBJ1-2	TGCGCCAGCAGCTTGTCGGGGGGGAACTATGGCTACACCTTC	CASSLSGGNYGYTF
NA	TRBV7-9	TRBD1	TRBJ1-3	TGTGCCAGCAGCGCGATGGGACAGGAGAGTTTT	CASSAMGQESF
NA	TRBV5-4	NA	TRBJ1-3	TGTGCCAGCAGCTTGATGGGCAGGGCCTCTGGAAACACCATATATTTT	CASSLMGRASGNTIYF
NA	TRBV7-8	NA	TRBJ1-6	TGTGCCAGCAGCTTAGAGACAGATTCACCCCTCCACTTT	CASSLETDSPLHF
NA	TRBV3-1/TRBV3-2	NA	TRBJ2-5	TGTGCCAGCAGCCAAGAAGGGGGTCTCGCAGAGACCCAGTACTTC	CASSQEGGLAETQYF
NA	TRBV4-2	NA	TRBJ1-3	TGTGCCATCTCAACACCCGACAGGCCTGGAAACACCATATATTTT	CAISTPDRPGNTIYF
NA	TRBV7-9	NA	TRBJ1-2	TGTGCCAGCAGCTCGTTGACAGAAAACTATGGCTACACCTTC	CASSSLTENYGYTF
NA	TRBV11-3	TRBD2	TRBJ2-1	TGTGCCAGCAGCTGGGGGACTAGCGGGAATGAGCAGTTCTTC	CASSWGTSGNEQFF
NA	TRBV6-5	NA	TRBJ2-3	TGTGCCAGCAGAGTCGACTATTACACAGATACGCAGTATTTT	CASRVDYYTDTQYF